The 2 T cell receptor beta chains below all came from one sample that was sequenced in a study of T cell repertoires in cytomegalovirus infection. TCRdb re-called the reads with MiXCR, one entry per CDR3 protein. The data hold under 850,000 distinct CDR3 sequences, with approximately 40% observed a single time. The sequenced sample consisted of PBMCs. These receptors originate from a human donor in good health (CMV status not recorded). Some clones in this sample may be carry-over from other donors' samples.

The J gene is TRBJ1-6, the V gene TRBV20-1; no clear D gene. In germline, CDR1 is DFQATT, CDR2 SNEGSKA (reference sequence). The CDR3 totals 16 residues. Trimming stripped 6 bases from V and 5 bases from J, with 20 bases between. The CDR3 DNA follows: TGCAGTGCGGGAGGCTCCTCAGGAAGCCATAATTCACCCCTCCACTTT. This codes for CSAGGSSGSHNSPLHF.

Only one count was recorded for this clonotype. V and J are TRBV12-3 or TRBV12-4 and TRBJ2-5, with D perhaps matching TRBD1 (7 bases). The germline V and J ends were trimmed by 6 bases and 9 bases, with 23 bases remaining between them. The CDR3 has 15 residues. The CDR3 sequence is CASSRALAQGGAQYF. As DNA, the CDR3 is TGTGCCAGCAGCCGAGCTTTGGCCCAGGGGGGCGCCCAGTACTTC.